The present T cell receptor beta chain was sequenced within a study of control samples from healthy donors and cancer patients. Only one count was recorded for this clone. Here immunoSEQ multiplex PCR was the method, and the copy in TCRdb shows in-frame clones only, minus some. The table includes tens of thousands of clones, around 89% detected once. The V and J ends lost 6 bases and 0 bases respectively, with 14 bases between them. This CDR3 spans 15 amino acids. Germline V gene data show CDR1 as MNHEY and CDR2 as SVGAGI. This receptor was identified in a woman in her 70s in good health. Sequencing was performed on blood. The genes are TRBV6-5 and TRBJ1-1; D uncertain. The CDR3 DNA reads TGTGCCAGCAGCCAAAGGGCCGGGGTGAACACTGAAGCTTTCTTT. Its translation: CASSQRAGVNTEAFF.